The 7 T cell receptor beta chains presented below share a single source sample, sequenced in a study of T cell responses to AZD1222 COVID-19 vaccine. Generated by immunoSEQ multiplex PCR, the TCRdb table keeps only in-frame clones and is missing some. The table has approximately 76,000 clones, about 87% seen once. The sample consisted of peripheral blood, taken on day 0 of AZD1222 vaccination. Receptors originate from an adult in good health.

For this clone: In the same sample, other DNA sequences code for this CDR3. The chain recombines TRBV5-1 with TRBJ1-1; D is possibly TRBD1 (6 bases). The CDR3 consists of 14 residues. The germline V gene has CDR1 SGHRS and CDR2 YFSETQ. V lost 2 bases, J lost 1 base, and 9 bases lay in between. CDR3: CASSFKGQNTEAFF. DNA of the CDR3: TGCGCCAGCAGCTTTAAGGGACAGAACACTGAAGCTTTCTTT.

The chain uses TRBV6-5 and TRBJ1-1; D is undetermined. Trimming cost V 6 bases and J 5 bases, with 19 bases left between them. CDR1 is MNHEY and CDR2 is SVGAGI in the germline V gene. The CDR3 is 15 amino acids. The CDR3 nucleotides are TGTGCCAGCAGCCCCCCGTGGGGAACGGGAACTGAAGCTTTCTTT. It yields the protein CASSPPWGTGTEAFF.

This chain connects TRBV11-2 to TRBJ1-1; D is ambiguous. V was cut by 1 base and J by 0 bases, with 6 bases left in between. The CDR3 length is 14 residues. Per the germline V gene, CDR1 is SGHAT and CDR2 is FQNNGV. CDR3 sequence (DNA): TGTGCCAGCAGCTTAGGCGGGGTGAACACTGAAGCTTTCTTT. The encoded protein is CASSLGGVNTEAFF.

This clone was found a few times. This sample also contains other DNA sequences that code for the same CDR3. This chain connects TRBV7-9 to TRBJ2-1; no clear D gene. The V gene lost 3 bases and the J gene lost 0 bases, with 9 bases spanning the gap. CDR3 length equals 15 residues. Germline CDR1 SEHNR, CDR2 FQNEAQ (reference sequence). The CDR3 reads CASSFSESSYNEQFF. CDR3 coding DNA: TGTGCCAGCAGCTTTTCGGAGAGCTCCTACAATGAGCAGTTCTTC.

This chain joins TRBV4-1 and TRBJ2-1; the match to TRBD1 covers 10 bases. The CDR3 sequence is 14 residues long. Trimming at V came to 2 bases and at J to 7 bases, leaving 2 bases not matched to a gene. Germline-derived CDR1 and CDR2 are MGHRA and YSYEKL. Here the CDR3 DNA reads TGCGCCAGCAGCCAAAGGGACAGGGGAAATGAGCAGTTCTTC. It codes for CASSQRDRGNEQFF.

This rearrangement joins TRBV7-2 to TRBJ2-1, with 7 bases that match TRBD2. From germline, CDR1 is SGHTA and CDR2 FQGNSA. V dropped 6 bases and J dropped 1; count of bases not matched to a gene: 3. The CDR3 runs to 14 residues. CDR3 DNA: TGTGCCAGCAGGTGGGAGGGTTCCTACAATGAGCAGTTCTTC. This gives the protein CASRWEGSYNEQFF.

This clone was observed a handful of times. This chain links TRBV11-2 with TRBJ1-6; 8 bases line up with TRBD1. After removal of 5 bases from V and 1 base from J, the junction contained 4 bases not matched to a gene. The CDR3 consists of 16 residues. Germline V gives CDR1 SGHAT, CDR2 FQNNGV. In DNA, the CDR3 is TGTGCCAGCAGCCTGACAGGGGAGTCCTATAATTCACCCCTCCACTTT. Translation: CASSLTGESYNSPLHF.